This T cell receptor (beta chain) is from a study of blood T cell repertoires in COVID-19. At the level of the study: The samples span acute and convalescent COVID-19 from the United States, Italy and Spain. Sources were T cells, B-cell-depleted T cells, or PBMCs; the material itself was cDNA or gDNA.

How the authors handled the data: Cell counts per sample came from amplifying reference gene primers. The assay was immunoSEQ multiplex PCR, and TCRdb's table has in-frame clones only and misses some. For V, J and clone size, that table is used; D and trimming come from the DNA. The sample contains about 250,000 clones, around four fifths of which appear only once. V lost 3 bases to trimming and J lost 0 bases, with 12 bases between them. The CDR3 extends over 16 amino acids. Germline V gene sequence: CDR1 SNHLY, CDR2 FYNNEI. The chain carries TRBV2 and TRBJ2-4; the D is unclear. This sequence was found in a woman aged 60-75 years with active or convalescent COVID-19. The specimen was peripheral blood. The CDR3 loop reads CASSESSLLAKNIQYF. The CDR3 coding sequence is TGTGCCAGCAGTGAGTCCAGTTTGCTAGCCAAAAACATTCAGTACTTC.